What follows are 27 T cell receptor beta chains derived from one specimen sequenced in a study of blood T cell repertoires in COVID-19. Sequencing was performed with immunoSEQ multiplex PCR; in TCRdb, only in-frame clones are kept and a portion is missing. Of under 300,000 clones listed, 80% to 90% are singletons. The sequenced sample consisted of peripheral blood. The source of these receptors is a woman in her thirties or forties who had recovered from COVID-19.

The chain combines TRBV14 with TRBJ2-2; no definite D call. Trimming left V 4 bases short and J 7 bases short, with 10 bases between. The germline V gene encodes CDR1 SGHDN and CDR2 FVKESK. This CDR3 contains 13 residues. The CDR3, as DNA: TGTGCCAGCAGCCCCCTCACGGGCGGGGAGCTGTTTTTT. Its protein is CASSPLTGGELFF.

The chain combines TRBV10-3 with TRBJ2-3; D gene ambiguous. Germline V gives CDR1 ENHRY, CDR2 SYGVKD. Trimming removed 5 bases at V and 6 bases at J, with 9 bases between. CDR3 length equals 12 residues. In DNA, the CDR3 is TGTGCCATCAGTACGGGTCTCGATACGCAGTATTTT. It is translated as CAISTGLDTQYF.

The V and J genes are TRBV19 and TRBJ1-6; D is undetermined. CDR1 and CDR2 (germline): LNHDA, SQIVND (reference sequence). V lost 2 bases to trimming and J lost 7 bases, with 9 bases between them. The CDR3 is 14 residues long. The DNA of the CDR3 is TGTGCCAGTAGTATACAGGTTGGGAATTCACCCCTCCACTTT. Translating it yields CASSIQVGNSPLHF.

This clone has just one count. The J gene is TRBJ1-1, the V gene TRBV4-3; 9 bases map to TRBD1. From germline, CDR1 is LGHNA and CDR2 YSLEER. There are 15 residues in the CDR3. Trimming cost V 4 bases and J 5 bases; bases outside gene matches: 8. The CDR3 spells CASSPGTGMFTEAFF. CDR3 DNA: TGCGCCAGCAGCCCGGGGACAGGGATGTTTACTGAAGCTTTCTTT.

The genes are TRBV5-1 and TRBJ1-2; TRBD1 matches at 7 bases. V was clipped by 7 bases and J by 8 bases; unmatched bases: 20. CDR1 is SGHRS and CDR2 is YFSETQ in the germline V gene. CDR3 length: 16 residues. The DNA of the CDR3 is TGCGCCAGCCGCACAAACCCCGGGGACAGCGGGGGGGGCTACACCTTC. Protein: CASRTNPGDSGGGYTF.

The rearrangement links TRBV20-1 to TRBJ2-7, with 9 bases aligning to TRBD1. Germline V gene sequence: CDR1 DFQATT, CDR2 SNEGSKA (reference sequence). CDR3 length: 13 amino acids. V was clipped by 3 bases and J by 2 bases; unmatched bases: 2. DNA of the CDR3: TGCAGTGCTAGTGGGACAGGGACCTACGAGCAGTACTTC. Protein sequence: CSASGTGTYEQYF.

V is TRBV2 and J is TRBJ1-2; 7 bases are a match to TRBD1. V was pared by 6 bases and J by 7 bases, with 8 bases of the junction left unmatched. Germline lookup yields CDR1 SNHLY and CDR2 FYNNEI. The CDR3 has 13 amino acids. The CDR3 spells CASRWTGTFGYTF. The DNA for the CDR3 is TGTGCCAGCAGATGGACAGGCACCTTTGGCTACACCTTC.

This clone appeared once. This sequence joins TRBV6-5 and TRBJ2-7, with 10 bases aligning to TRBD2. Germline CDR1 is MNHEY and CDR2 is SVGAGI. The CDR3 totals 11 residues. Trimming at V came to 9 bases and at J to 7 bases, leaving 3 bases not matched to a gene. CDR3 sequence: CASTAGGEQYV. In DNA form, the CDR3 reads TGTGCCAGTACAGCGGGAGGGGAGCAGTACGTC.

This rearrangement joins TRBV19 to TRBJ1-1, with D perhaps matching TRBD1 (5 bases). CDR3 size: 11 residues. The ends were cut back, 6 bases at V and 7 bases at J, with 9 bases in the middle. Per germline, CDR1 LNHDA and CDR2 SQIVND (reference sequence). CDR3 in DNA: TGTGCCAGTAGGTACGACAGTGAAGCTTTCTTT. This encodes CASRYDSEAFF.

CDR3 protein: CASSVSGGPSFYGYTF. CDR3 DNA sequence: TGTGCCAGCAGCGTGTCCGGGGGGCCTTCTTTCTATGGCTACACCTTC. The J gene is TRBJ1-2, the V gene TRBV9; D perhaps matches TRBD1 (6 bases). CDR1 and CDR2 from the germline V gene are SGDLS and YYNGEE. The V end was cut by 2 bases, the J end by 4 bases, with 18 bases between. The length of the CDR3 is 16 residues. Combining the CDR3 with reference TRBV9 and TRBJ1-2 gives the whole variable domain DSGVTQTPKHLITATGQRVTLRCSPRSGDLSVYWYQQSLDQGLQFLIQYYNGEERAKGNILERFSAQQFPDLHSELNLSSLELGDSALYFCASSVSGGPSFYGYTFGSGTRLTVV.

The J gene is TRBJ2-5, the V gene TRBV9; 7 bases line up with TRBD2. This CDR3 spans 14 amino acids. J lost 5 bases, V lost 2 bases, and 6 bases had no gene match. Germline V lookup: CDR1 SGDLS, CDR2 YYNGEE. The CDR3 loop reads CASSVTGGRETQYF. CDR3 in DNA: TGTGCCAGCAGCGTCACGGGGGGTCGGGAGACCCAGTACTTC.

The J gene is TRBJ2-5, the V gene TRBV5-1; 7 bases agree with TRBD2. Per the germline V gene, CDR1 is SGHRS and CDR2 is YFSETQ. Trimming took 4 bases from V and 5 from J; bases not matched to a gene: 8. The CDR3 loop spans 14 amino acids. The CDR3 bases are TGCGCCAGCAGCCGCCCGGAGGGAGGGGAGACCCAGTACTTC. Protein product: CASSRPEGGETQYF.

CDR3 nucleotide sequence: TGTGCCAGCAGTTATGGGGACTCAAACTACGAGCAGTACGTC. This codes for CASSYGDSNYEQYV. The rearrangement links TRBV6-2 or TRBV6-3 to TRBJ2-7; possible D gene TRBD2, 6 bases. V was cut by 3 bases and J by 3 bases, with 12 bases left in between. CDR1 and CDR2 (germline): MNHEY, SVGEGT. The CDR3 contains 14 residues.

The V call is TRBV19, the J call TRBJ2-2; D uncertain. The CDR3 has 13 amino acids. CDR1 is LNHDA and CDR2 is SQIVND in the germline V gene (reference sequence). The V gene lost 3 bases and the J gene lost 2 bases, with 4 bases spanning the gap. In DNA form, the CDR3 reads TGTGCCAGTAGTATCGTAAACACCGGGGAGCTGTTTTTT. It translates to CASSIVNTGELFF.

The chain has TRBV27 and TRBJ2-1; 8 bases fit TRBD1. The CDR3 consists of 17 residues. J was trimmed by 6 bases and V by 2 bases; bases with no gene match: 12. CDR1 MNHEY and CDR2 SMNVEV come from the germline V gene (reference sequence). The CDR3 loop reads CASSLKGQDRVGNEQFF. The CDR3 bases are TGTGCCAGCAGTTTAAAGGGGCAGGACAGGGTGGGCAATGAGCAGTTCTTC.

This chain connects TRBV28 to TRBJ1-4; no reliable D call. CDR3 length equals 14 residues. Trimming left V 6 bases short and J 3 bases short, with 11 bases between. The germline V gene encodes CDR1 MDHEN and CDR2 SYDVKM. CDR3 region: CASSAGGPNEKLFF. In nucleotides, the CDR3 is TGTGCCAGCAGCGCAGGAGGGCCTAATGAAAAACTGTTTTTT.

The chain is built from TRBV7-2 and TRBJ1-1; 7 nucleotides agree with TRBD1. CDR3 size: 13 residues. The germline V gene encodes CDR1 SGHTA and CDR2 FQGNSA. After removal of 5 bases from V and 6 bases from J, the junction contained 6 bases not matched to a gene. CDR3 loop: CASSPSTGPEAFF. The DNA of the CDR3 is TGTGCCAGCAGCCCATCGACAGGGCCTGAAGCTTTCTTT.

The gene calls are TRBV24-1 and TRBJ2-4; maybe TRBD1 (8 bases). The CDR3 consists of 15 residues. V gave up 4 bases and J gave up 7 bases, with 16 bases separating them. Germline assignment: CDR1 KGHDR and CDR2 SFDVKD. This CDR3 is CATSEGGTGGNIQYF. The DNA for the CDR3 is TGTGCCACCAGTGAGGGAGGGACAGGTGGTAACATTCAGTACTTC.

V usage is TRBV4-1 and J usage is TRBJ1-6; D is perhaps TRBD1 (5 bases). Per germline, CDR1 MGHRA and CDR2 YSYEKL. The length of the CDR3 is 16 residues. Trimming shortened V by 3 bases and J by 5 bases, and 14 bases separated the two germline ends. The CDR3 sequence is CASSHQGGGDNSPLHF. The CDR3, as DNA: TGCGCCAGCAGCCACCAGGGTGGTGGGGATAATTCACCCCTCCACTTT.

The V gene is TRBV4-2, the J gene TRBJ2-3, with 8 bases fitting TRBD2. The CDR3 consists of 15 residues. Unmatched junction bases numbered 8, after V lost 5 bases and J lost 4 bases. Germline-derived CDR1 and CDR2 are LGHNA and YNFKEQ. The CDR3 protein is CASSGQAGVADTQYF. In DNA, the CDR3 is TGTGCCAGCAGCGGTCAAGCGGGGGTTGCAGATACGCAGTATTTT.

The chain links TRBV2 to TRBJ1-1; the D gene is possibly TRBD1 (5 bases). V lost 11 bases and J lost 9, with 19 bases in between. CDR1 and CDR2 from the germline V gene are SNHLY and FYNNEI. The CDR3 spans 12 residues. In nucleotides, the CDR3 is TGTGCCCGCGGGGAGGGCAGGGAAAAAGCTTTCTTT. This translates into CARGEGREKAFF. The full variable domain, with the rest looked up from reference TRBV2 and TRBJ1-1, is EPEVTQTPSHQVTQMGQEVILRCVPISNHLYFYWYRQILGQKVEFLVSFYNNEISEKSEIFDDQFSVERPDGSNFTLKIRSTKLEDSAMYFCARGEGREKAFFGQGTRLTVV.

This clone came up a few times. The chain has TRBV28 and TRBJ2-2; 7 bases align to TRBD2. Germline trimming cut 3 bases from V and 4 bases from J; bases unmatched to any gene: 5. The CDR3 is 15 amino acids. The germline CDR1 and CDR2 sequences are MDHEN and SYDVKM. This CDR3 reads CASSFGLVGTGELFF. The CDR3 DNA reads TGTGCCAGCAGTTTCGGACTAGTGGGCACCGGGGAGCTGTTTTTT.

This clone was counted a single time. The chain joins TRBV15 to TRBJ2-1; 7 bases agree with TRBD2. The CDR3 contains 14 residues. Germline V gene lookup returns CDR1 LNHNV and CDR2 YYDKDF (reference sequence). J gave up 6 bases and V 0 bases, and 2 bases lay outside the gene matches. The CDR3 sequence is CATSREGRANEQFF. The DNA of the CDR3 is TGTGCCACCAGCAGAGAGGGGAGGGCCAATGAGCAGTTCTTC.

The chain links TRBV2 to TRBJ2-2, with D possibly TRBD1 on 6 matching bases. The CDR3 covers 13 residues. The V and J ends lost 9 bases and 3 bases respectively, with 11 bases between them. Germline V gives CDR1 SNHLY, CDR2 FYNNEI. The CDR3 bases are TGTGCCAGGGGAAACAGGGACACCGGGGAGCTGTTTTTT. This encodes CARGNRDTGELFF.

The chain employs TRBV7-2 and TRBJ2-1, with D perhaps TRBD1 (5 bases). V was pared by 0 bases and J by 3 bases, with 9 bases between. CDR3 length: 15 amino acids. Germline V gives CDR1 SGHTA, CDR2 FQGNSA. This chain's CDR3 is CASSLAVTDYNEQFF. As DNA, the CDR3 is TGTGCCAGCAGCTTAGCAGTGACAGACTACAATGAGCAGTTCTTC.

The V gene is TRBV7-2, the J gene TRBJ1-1; 10 bases are a match to TRBD1. Per the germline V gene, CDR1 is SGHTA and CDR2 is FQGNSA. J was trimmed by 9 bases and V by 6 bases; bases with no gene match: 4. The CDR3 extends over 12 amino acids. The CDR3 is CASSQGQGQAFF. The CDR3, as DNA: TGTGCCAGCAGTCAGGGACAGGGGCAAGCTTTCTTT.

The chain joins TRBV11-3 to TRBJ1-1; tentative D call: TRBD1 (5 bases). CDR3 length equals 16 residues. Germline CDR1 SGHNT, CDR2 YENEEA. V was clipped by 1 base and J by 2 bases, with 14 bases between them. In DNA form, the CDR3 reads TGTGCCAGCAGCTTAGTAATGGGGCAGCTCAACACTGAAGCTTTCTTT. Amino acids: CASSLVMGQLNTEAFF.